This TCR beta chain was recorded in a study of T cell responses to AZD1222 COVID-19 vaccine. Findings and caveats of the study: Seropositive status at baseline applied to only a handful of AZD1222 recipients. Once two AZD1222 doses were given, Spike-specific TCR breadth and depth went up. The sample set comprised mostly white British donors with more females, and clonal diversity was possibly underestimated. Spike-wide vaccine-associated CD4 TCRs dominated at 160-218 and 743-854.

Data came from immunoSEQ multiplex PCR; TCRdb stores just in-frame clones and leaves some out. The data show over 45,000 clones, around 87% seen once. V dropped 6 bases and J dropped 0 bases, with 5 bases sitting between them. The CDR3 sequence is 12 residues long. Germline V gene lookup returns CDR1 LGHDT and CDR2 YNNKEL (reference sequence). This clone appeared a few times. The antigen is not known. Sequences were derived from peripheral blood, sampled on day 0 of AZD1222 vaccination. This clonotype was sampled from an adult in good health. This rearrangement joins TRBV3-1 (or the pseudogene TRBV3-2) to TRBJ1-1; the D is unclear. The CDR3 here is CASRGMNTEAFF. The CDR3 coding sequence is TGTGCCAGCAGAGGGATGAACACTGAAGCTTTCTTT.